A few counts support the clone carrying this T cell receptor (beta chain). Its antigen remains unknown. Measured with immunoSEQ multiplex PCR; TCRdb has only the in-frame clones, and not every one. The repertoire holds 110,000 to 150,000 clones, with 89% as singletons. The entry originates in a study of cytomegalovirus exposure and HLA in healthy donors. Looking at the study overall: The 120 validation repertoires were produced on the same platform as the 550 to 700 repertoires of the first cohort. This was reported in a later analysis.

Findings and limits, study-wide: Researchers reported that a few CMV-associated chains were confirmed in vitro as CMV antigen-specific. Some TCR beta chains (around 180 of them) were listed as cytomegalovirus-associated.

A roughly 120-subject validation cohort, separate from the 666-subject first cohort, supplied the donors. V shed 8 bases and J 0 bases; nucleotides not matched to a gene: 7. CDR3 length: 14 amino acids. Germline V gene data show CDR1 as MNHNS and CDR2 as SASEGT. The chain couples TRBV6-1 to TRBJ2-7, with 7 bases matching TRBD1. This receptor was taken from a woman between 18 and 29 years old in good health and CMV-seropositive. The sample consisted of PBMCs. In DNA, the CDR3 is TGTGCCAGCCTCCTGACAGGGCTCTCCTACGAGCAGTACTTC. The encoded protein is CASLLTGLSYEQYF.